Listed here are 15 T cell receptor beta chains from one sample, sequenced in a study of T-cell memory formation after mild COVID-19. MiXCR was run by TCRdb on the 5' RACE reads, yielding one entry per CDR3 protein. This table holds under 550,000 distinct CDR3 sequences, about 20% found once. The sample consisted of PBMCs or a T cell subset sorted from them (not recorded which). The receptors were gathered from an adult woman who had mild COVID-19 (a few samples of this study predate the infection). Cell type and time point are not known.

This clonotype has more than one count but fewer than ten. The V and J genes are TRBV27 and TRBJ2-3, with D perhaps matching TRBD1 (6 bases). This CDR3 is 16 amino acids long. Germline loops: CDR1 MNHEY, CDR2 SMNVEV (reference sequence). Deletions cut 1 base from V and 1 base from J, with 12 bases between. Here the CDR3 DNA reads TGTGCCAGCAGTTTATTGACGGACAGAGGCACAGATACGCAGTATTTT. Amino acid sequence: CASSLLTDRGTDTQYF.

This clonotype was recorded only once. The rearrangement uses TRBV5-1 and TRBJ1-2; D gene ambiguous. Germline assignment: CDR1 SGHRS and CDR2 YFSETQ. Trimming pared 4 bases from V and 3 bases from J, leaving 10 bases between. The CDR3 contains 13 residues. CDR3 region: CASSKEIHYGYTF. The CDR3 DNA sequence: TGCGCCAGCAGCAAAGAAATTCACTATGGCTACACCTTC.

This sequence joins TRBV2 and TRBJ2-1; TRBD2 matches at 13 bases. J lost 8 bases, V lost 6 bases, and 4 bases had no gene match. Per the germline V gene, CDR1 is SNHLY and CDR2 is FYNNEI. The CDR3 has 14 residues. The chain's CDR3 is CASRWTSGSYEQFF. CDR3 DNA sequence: TGTGCCAGCAGGTGGACTAGCGGGAGCTATGAGCAGTTCTTC.

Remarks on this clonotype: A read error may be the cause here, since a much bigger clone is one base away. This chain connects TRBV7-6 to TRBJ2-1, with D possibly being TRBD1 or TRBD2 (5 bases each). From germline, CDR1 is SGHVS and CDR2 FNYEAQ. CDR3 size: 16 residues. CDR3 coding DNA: TGTGCCAGCAGATTAGCTGGGGGTGGTTCCTACAATGAGCAGTTCTTC. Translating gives CASRLAGGGSYNEQFF.

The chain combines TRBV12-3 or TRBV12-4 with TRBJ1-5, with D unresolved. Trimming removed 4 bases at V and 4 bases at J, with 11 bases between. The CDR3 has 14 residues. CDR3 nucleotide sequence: TGTGCCAGCAGTTGGGGTGTGAGAAATCAGCCCCAGCATTTT. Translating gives CASSWGVRNQPQHF.

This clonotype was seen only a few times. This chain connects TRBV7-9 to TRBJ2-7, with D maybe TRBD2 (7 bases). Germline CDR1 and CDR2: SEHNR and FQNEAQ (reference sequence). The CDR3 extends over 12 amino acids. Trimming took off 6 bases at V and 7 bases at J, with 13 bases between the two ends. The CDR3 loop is CASRGGGGEQYF. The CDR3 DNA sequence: TGTGCCAGCAGAGGGGGGGGAGGAGAGCAGTACTTC.

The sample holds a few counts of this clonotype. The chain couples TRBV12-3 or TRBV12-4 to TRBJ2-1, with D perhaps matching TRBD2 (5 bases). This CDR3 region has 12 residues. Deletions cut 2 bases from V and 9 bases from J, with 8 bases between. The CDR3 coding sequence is TGTGCCAGCAGTTTATCACTAGGTGAGCAGTTCTTC. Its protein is CASSLSLGEQFF.

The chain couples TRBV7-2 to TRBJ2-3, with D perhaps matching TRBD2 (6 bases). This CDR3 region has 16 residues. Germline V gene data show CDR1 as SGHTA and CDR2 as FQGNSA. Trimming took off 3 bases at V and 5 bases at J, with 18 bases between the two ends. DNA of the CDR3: TGTGCCAGCAGCTTTGGGGACTTATCCTGGGTAGATACGCAGTATTTT. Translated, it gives CASSFGDLSWVDTQYF.

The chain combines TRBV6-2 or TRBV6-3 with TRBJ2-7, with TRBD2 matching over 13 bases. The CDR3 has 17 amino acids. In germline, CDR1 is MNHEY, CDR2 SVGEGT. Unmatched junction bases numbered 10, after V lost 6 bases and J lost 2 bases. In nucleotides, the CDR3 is TGTGCCAGCAGAAGGGGGACTAGCGGGAACCCTCCCTACGAGCAGTACTTC. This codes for CASRRGTSGNPPYEQYF.

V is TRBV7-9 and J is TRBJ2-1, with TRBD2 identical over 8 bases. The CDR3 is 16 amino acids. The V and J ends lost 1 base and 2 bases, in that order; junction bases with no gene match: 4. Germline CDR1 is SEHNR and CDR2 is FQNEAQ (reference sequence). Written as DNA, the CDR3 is TGTGCCAGCAGCTTAGGTGCGGGGGGCGCCTACAATGAGCAGTTCTTC. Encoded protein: CASSLGAGGAYNEQFF.

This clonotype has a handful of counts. The CDR3 sequence: CSARVGAVVNTEAFF. CDR3 sequence (DNA): TGCAGTGCTAGAGTCGGGGCAGTTGTTAACACTGAAGCTTTCTTT. The gene calls are TRBV20-1 and TRBJ1-1, with a weak D call TRBD1 (5 bases). Germline CDR1 and CDR2: DFQATT and SNEGSKA (reference sequence). The CDR3 is 15 residues long. Trimming left V 1 base short and J 2 bases short, with 14 bases between.

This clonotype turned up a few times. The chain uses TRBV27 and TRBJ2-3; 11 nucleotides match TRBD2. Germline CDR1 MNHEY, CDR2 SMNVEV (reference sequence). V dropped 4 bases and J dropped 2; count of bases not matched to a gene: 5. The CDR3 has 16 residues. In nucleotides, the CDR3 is TGTGCCAGCAGTTGGGTAGCGGGAGGGACCACAGATACGCAGTATTTT. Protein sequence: CASSWVAGGTTDTQYF.

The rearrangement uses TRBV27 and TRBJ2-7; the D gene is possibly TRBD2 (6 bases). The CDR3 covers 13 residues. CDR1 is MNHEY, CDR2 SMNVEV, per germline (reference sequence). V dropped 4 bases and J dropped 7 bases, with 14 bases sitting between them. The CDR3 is CASSSTSAGEQYF. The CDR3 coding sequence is TGTGCCAGCAGTTCGACTAGTGCGGGGGAGCAGTACTTC.

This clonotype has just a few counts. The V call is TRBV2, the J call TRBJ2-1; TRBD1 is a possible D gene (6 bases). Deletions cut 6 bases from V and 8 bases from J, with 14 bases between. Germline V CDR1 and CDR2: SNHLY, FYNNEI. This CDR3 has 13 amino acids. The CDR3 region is CASRQGLVDEQFF. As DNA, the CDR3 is TGTGCCAGCAGACAGGGATTGGTTGATGAGCAGTTCTTC.

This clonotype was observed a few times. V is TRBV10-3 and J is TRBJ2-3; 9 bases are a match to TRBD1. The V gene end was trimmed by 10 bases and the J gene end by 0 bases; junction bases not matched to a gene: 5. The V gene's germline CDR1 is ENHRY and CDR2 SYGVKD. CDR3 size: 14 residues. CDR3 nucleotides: TGTGCCACCCGGGACAGGGATAGCACAGATACGCAGTATTTT. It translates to CATRDRDSTDTQYF.